These T cell receptor beta chains were read from a single sample in a study of response to subunit inactivated influenza vaccine. Each CDR3 protein gets one entry after TCRdb re-called the RT-PCR reads with MiXCR. The sample lists some 200,000 distinct CDR3 sequences, around 12% occurring once. These data were also reused for a study on T cells expressing NK-cell markers.

The sequenced sample was CD8+ T cells sorted from PBMCs, obtained less than 13 days after vaccination. These receptor sequences come from a man aged 50 to 59 who received an inactivated influenza vaccine. Each CDR3 is given without its conserved first and last residue. The D gene is left open where the match is weak.

v_gene: TRBV7-9; d_gene: NA; j_gene: TRBJ2-1; CDR3aa: ASNPSPDEQF
v_gene: TRBV30; d_gene: NA; j_gene: TRBJ2-1; CDR3aa: AWSIDRPEQF
v_gene: TRBV27; d_gene: TRBD2; j_gene: TRBJ2-3; CDR3aa: ASSSGYERDSGDTQY
v_gene: TRBV18; d_gene: NA; j_gene: TRBJ2-3; CDR3aa: ASSPPSNRVADTQY
v_gene: TRBV6-5; d_gene: TRBD1; j_gene: TRBJ2-2; CDR3aa: ASSYWTGNIAGELF
v_gene: TRBV4-1; d_gene: NA; j_gene: TRBJ1-5; CDR3aa: ASSQGAEPQH
v_gene: TRBV27; d_gene: TRBD1; j_gene: TRBJ1-2; CDR3aa: ASSPDRGWGYT
v_gene: TRBV7-8; d_gene: TRBD2; j_gene: TRBJ2-3; CDR3aa: ASSSGTSGGGEDTQY
v_gene: TRBV4-2; d_gene: TRBD2; j_gene: TRBJ2-1; CDR3aa: ASSHPQTSGYNEQF
v_gene: TRBV7-2; d_gene: NA; j_gene: TRBJ2-7; CDR3aa: ASSRIEGRDNSYEQY
v_gene: TRBV28; d_gene: NA; j_gene: TRBJ1-1; CDR3aa: ASRGYGGHTEAF
v_gene: TRBV15; d_gene: NA; j_gene: TRBJ2-5; CDR3aa: ATSRDLGQGGETQY
v_gene: TRBV13; d_gene: NA; j_gene: TRBJ1-6; CDR3aa: ASSLEGGGNSPLH
v_gene: TRBV6-2/TRBV6-3; d_gene: TRBD2; j_gene: TRBJ2-5; CDR3aa: ASSYFGRGGETQY
v_gene: TRBV20-1; d_gene: NA; j_gene: TRBJ2-2; CDR3aa: SARARQVNTGELF
v_gene: TRBV7-9; d_gene: NA; j_gene: TRBJ2-1; CDR3aa: ASSFGSPGAEQF
v_gene: TRBV27; d_gene: NA; j_gene: TRBJ2-1; CDR3aa: ASSLSGGNEQF
v_gene: TRBV6-6; d_gene: NA; j_gene: TRBJ2-7; CDR3aa: ASSLSYKAEQY
v_gene: TRBV6-5; d_gene: TRBD1; j_gene: TRBJ1-1; CDR3aa: ASSYTGTGETEAF
v_gene: TRBV7-6; d_gene: NA; j_gene: TRBJ1-3; CDR3aa: ASSLGQGINTIY
v_gene: TRBV6-1; d_gene: NA; j_gene: TRBJ1-1; CDR3aa: ASSPGTGHRTLGTEAF
v_gene: TRBV12-3/TRBV12-4; d_gene: NA; j_gene: TRBJ2-2; CDR3aa: ASSPLSRVRSNTGELF
v_gene: TRBV7-9; d_gene: NA; j_gene: TRBJ2-5; CDR3aa: ASGSVATQETQY
v_gene: TRBV13; d_gene: NA; j_gene: TRBJ2-7; CDR3aa: ASSPAGTPSYEQY
v_gene: TRBV20-1; d_gene: TRBD2; j_gene: TRBJ2-1; CDR3aa: SATSGINEQF
v_gene: TRBV5-1; d_gene: TRBD1; j_gene: TRBJ2-3; CDR3aa: ASSPEGQGMDTQY
v_gene: TRBV28; d_gene: TRBD2; j_gene: TRBJ2-7; CDR3aa: ASSSPPSGSNIYEQY
v_gene: TRBV5-5; d_gene: TRBD1; j_gene: TRBJ1-6; CDR3aa: ASSLAGQGVFSPLH
v_gene: TRBV12-3/TRBV12-4; d_gene: NA; j_gene: TRBJ2-4; CDR3aa: ASRRGDLAKNIQY
v_gene: TRBV28; d_gene: NA; j_gene: TRBJ2-1; CDR3aa: ASSPTGSWQF
v_gene: TRBV19; d_gene: NA; j_gene: TRBJ1-1; CDR3aa: ASSIAPGTEAF
v_gene: TRBV4-3; d_gene: NA; j_gene: TRBJ2-1; CDR3aa: ASSQDGTYNEQF
v_gene: TRBV24-1; d_gene: TRBD2; j_gene: TRBJ2-1; CDR3aa: ATSGRLAGSSYNEQF